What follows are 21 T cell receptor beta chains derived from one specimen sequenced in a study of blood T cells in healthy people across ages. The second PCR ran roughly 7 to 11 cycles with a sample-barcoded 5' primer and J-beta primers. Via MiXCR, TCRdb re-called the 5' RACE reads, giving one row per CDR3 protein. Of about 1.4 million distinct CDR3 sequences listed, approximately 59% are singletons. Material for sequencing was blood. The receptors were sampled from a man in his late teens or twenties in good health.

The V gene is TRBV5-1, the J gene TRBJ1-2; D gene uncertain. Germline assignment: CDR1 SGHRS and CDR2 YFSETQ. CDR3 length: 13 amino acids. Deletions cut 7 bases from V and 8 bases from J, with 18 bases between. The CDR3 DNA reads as TGCGCCAGCCAGGCCTCTACCCAGGACGGCTACACCTTC. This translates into CASQASTQDGYTF.

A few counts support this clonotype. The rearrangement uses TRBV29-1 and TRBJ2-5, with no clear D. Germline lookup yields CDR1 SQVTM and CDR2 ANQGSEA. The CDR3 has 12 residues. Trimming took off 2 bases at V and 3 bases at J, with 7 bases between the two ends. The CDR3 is CSVEQSEETQYF. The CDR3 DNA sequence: TGCAGCGTTGAACAGTCTGAAGAGACCCAGTACTTC.

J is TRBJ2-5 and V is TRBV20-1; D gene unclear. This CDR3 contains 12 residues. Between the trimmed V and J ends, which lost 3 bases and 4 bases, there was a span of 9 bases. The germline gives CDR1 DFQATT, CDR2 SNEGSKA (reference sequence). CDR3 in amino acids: CSASISSETQYF. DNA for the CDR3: TGCAGTGCTAGTATTTCCTCAGAGACCCAGTACTTC.

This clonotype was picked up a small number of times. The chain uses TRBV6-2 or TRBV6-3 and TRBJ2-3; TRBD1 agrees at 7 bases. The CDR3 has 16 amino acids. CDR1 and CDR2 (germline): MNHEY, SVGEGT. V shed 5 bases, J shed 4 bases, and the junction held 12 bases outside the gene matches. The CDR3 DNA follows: TGTGCCAGCAGTACGAGCGACAGGGCCAATCCAGATACGCAGTATTTT. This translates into CASSTSDRANPDTQYF.

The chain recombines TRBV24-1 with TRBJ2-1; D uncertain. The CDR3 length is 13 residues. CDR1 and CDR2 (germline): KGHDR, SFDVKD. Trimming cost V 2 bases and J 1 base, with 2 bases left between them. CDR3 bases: TGTGCCACCAGTGATTATTCCTACAATGAGCAGTTCTTC. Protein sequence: CATSDYSYNEQFF.

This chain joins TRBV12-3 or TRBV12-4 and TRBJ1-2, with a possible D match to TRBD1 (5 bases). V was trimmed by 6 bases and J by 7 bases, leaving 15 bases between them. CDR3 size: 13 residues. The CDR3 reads CASSPDSAGGYTF. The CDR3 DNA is TGTGCCAGCAGCCCAGACAGCGCAGGTGGCTACACCTTC.

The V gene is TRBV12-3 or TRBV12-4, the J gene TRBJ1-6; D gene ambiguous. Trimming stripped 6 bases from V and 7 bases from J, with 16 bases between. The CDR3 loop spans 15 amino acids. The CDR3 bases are TGTGCCAGCAGGCCGGGTTCTGGGAGGAATTCACCCCTCCACTTT. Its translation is CASRPGSGRNSPLHF.

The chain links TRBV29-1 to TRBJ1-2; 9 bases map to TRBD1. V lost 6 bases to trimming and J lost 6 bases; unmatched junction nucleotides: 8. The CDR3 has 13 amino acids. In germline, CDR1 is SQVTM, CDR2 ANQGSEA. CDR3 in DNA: TGCAGCGTCACACAGGGGGCTTGGGATGGCTACACCTTC. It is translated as CSVTQGAWDGYTF.

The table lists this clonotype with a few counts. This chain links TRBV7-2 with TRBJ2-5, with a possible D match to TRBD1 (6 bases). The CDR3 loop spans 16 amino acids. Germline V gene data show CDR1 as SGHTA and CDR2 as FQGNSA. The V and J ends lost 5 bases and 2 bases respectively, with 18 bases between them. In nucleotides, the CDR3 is TGTGCCAGCAGCCCAGAGGGGGTGGCCGTTCAAGAGACCCAGTACTTC. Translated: CASSPEGVAVQETQYF.

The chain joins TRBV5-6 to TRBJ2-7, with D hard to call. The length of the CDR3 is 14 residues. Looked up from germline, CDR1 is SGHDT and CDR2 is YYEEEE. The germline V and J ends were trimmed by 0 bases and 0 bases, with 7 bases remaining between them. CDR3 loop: CASSLGVFSYEQYF. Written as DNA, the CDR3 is TGTGCCAGCAGCTTGGGTGTCTTCTCCTACGAGCAGTACTTC.

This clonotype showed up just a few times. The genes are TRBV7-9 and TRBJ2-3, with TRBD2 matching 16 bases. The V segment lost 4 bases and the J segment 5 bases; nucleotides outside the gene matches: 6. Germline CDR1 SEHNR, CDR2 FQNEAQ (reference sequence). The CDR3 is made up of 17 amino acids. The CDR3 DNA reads TGTGCCAGCAGCTCCGGGGGACTAGCGGGAGGGGGAGATACGCAGTATTTT. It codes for CASSSGGLAGGGDTQYF.

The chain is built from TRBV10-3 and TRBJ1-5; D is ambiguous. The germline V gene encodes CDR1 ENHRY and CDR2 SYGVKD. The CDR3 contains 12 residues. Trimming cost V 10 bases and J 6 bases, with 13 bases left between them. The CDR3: CATSGGFQPQHF. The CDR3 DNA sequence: TGTGCCACCTCGGGAGGGTTTCAGCCCCAGCATTTT.

The CDR3 DNA sequence: TGTGCCAGCAGCCCCAGCGGGACTCAAAACATTCAGTACTTC. The encoded protein is CASSPSGTQNIQYF. The J gene is TRBJ2-4, the V gene TRBV11-2, with TRBD2 identical over 7 bases. The CDR3 covers 14 residues. V shed 5 bases, J shed 5 bases, and the junction held 6 bases outside the gene matches. CDR1 and CDR2 from the germline V gene are SGHAT and FQNNGV.

The CDR3 loop reads CSAMPGGSKFGYTF. CDR3 DNA sequence: TGCAGTGCGATGCCGGGAGGATCTAAATTTGGCTACACCTTC. The chain joins TRBV20-1 to TRBJ1-2; no reliable D call. Germline assignment: CDR1 DFQATT and CDR2 SNEGSKA (reference sequence). The V and J ends lost 6 bases and 7 bases respectively, with 21 bases between them. The CDR3 loop spans 14 amino acids.

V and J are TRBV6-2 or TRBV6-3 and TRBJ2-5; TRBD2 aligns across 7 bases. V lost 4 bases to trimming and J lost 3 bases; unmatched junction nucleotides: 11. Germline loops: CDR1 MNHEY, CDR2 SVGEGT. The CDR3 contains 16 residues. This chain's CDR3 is CASSSPWRERKETQYF. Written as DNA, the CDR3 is TGTGCCAGCAGTTCTCCTTGGCGGGAGCGAAAAGAGACCCAGTACTTC.

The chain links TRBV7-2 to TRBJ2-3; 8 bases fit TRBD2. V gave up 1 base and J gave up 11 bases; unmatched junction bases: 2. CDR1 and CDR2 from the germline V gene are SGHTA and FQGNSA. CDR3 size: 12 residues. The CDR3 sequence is CASSLERGRQYF. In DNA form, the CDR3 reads TGTGCCAGCAGCTTAGAGCGGGGGAGGCAGTATTTT.

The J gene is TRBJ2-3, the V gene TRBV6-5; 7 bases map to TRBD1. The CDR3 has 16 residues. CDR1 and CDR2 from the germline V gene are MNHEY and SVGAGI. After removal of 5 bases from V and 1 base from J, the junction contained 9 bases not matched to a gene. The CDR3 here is CASSNKQGWGTDTQYF. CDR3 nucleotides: TGTGCCAGCAGTAACAAACAGGGGTGGGGCACAGATACGCAGTATTTT.

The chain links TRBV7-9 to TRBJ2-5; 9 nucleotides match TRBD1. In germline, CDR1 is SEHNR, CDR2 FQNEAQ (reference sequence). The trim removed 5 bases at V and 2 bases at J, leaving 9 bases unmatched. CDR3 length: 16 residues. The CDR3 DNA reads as TGTGCCAGCAGCCTACCCGGGACAGGGTTACAAGAGACCCAGTACTTC. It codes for CASSLPGTGLQETQYF.

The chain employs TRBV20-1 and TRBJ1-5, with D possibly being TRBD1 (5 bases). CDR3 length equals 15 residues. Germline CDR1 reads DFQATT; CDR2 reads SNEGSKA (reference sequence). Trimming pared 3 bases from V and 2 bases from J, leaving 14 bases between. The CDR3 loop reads CSASLIEGGNQPQHF. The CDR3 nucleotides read TGCAGTGCTAGTCTGATAGAAGGGGGCAATCAGCCCCAGCATTTT.

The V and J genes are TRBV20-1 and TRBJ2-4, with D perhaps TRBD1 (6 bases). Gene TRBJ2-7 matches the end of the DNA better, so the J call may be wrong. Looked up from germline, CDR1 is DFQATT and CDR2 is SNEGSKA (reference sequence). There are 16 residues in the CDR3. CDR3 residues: CSARTLMGTTTYEQYF. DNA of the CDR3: TGCAGTGCTAGAACTTTGATGGGGACAACGACCTACGAGCAGTACTTC.

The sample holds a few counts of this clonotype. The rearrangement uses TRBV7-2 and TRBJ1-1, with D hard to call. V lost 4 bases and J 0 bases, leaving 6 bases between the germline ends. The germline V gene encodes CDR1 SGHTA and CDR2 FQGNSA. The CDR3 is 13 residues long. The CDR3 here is CASSSVVNTEAFF. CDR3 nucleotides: TGTGCCAGCAGCTCGGTAGTGAACACTGAAGCTTTCTTT.